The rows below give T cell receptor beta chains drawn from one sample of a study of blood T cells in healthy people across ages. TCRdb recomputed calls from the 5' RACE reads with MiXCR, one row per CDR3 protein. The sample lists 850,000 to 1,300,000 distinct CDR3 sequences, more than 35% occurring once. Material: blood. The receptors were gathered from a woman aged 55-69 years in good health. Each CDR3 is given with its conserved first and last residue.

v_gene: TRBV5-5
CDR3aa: CASRPIFIAEADTQYF

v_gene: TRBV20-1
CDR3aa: CSARDIVAGTGTPDTQYF

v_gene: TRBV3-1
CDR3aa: CASSTWGYSYEQYF

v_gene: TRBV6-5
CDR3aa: CASSARDMNNEQFF

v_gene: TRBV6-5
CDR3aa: CASSYRTRENEQYF

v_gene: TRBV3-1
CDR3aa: CASSQAGGATYEQFF

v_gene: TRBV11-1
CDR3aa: CASSTTGDGTPLHF

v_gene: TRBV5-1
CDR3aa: CASSPPGTGKGETQYF

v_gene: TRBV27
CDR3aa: CASRTTGGYEQYF

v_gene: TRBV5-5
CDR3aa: CASSLTGTLFDEQYF

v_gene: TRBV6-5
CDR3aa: CASSYPGTSGSNEQFF

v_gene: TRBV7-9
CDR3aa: CASSNGGSGANVLTF

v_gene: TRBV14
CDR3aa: CTSSQDRLTYNEQYF

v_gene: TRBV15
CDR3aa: CATSSFGSGRPETQYF

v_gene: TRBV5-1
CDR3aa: CASSCSGTGDYEQYF

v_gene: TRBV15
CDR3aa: CATSPRTGGNQPQHF

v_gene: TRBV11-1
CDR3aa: CASSSGTVSTDTQYF

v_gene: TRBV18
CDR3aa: CASSPKEGTEAFF

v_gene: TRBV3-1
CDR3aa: CASSQGRGLDTRYF

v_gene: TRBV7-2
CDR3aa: CASSLAPQRNYEQYF

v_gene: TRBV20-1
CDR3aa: CSAREGRGVNYGYTF

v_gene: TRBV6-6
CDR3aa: CASSYSGGQYYGYTF

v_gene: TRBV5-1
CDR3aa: CASSLTGLNEQYF

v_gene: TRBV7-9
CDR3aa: CASSLVELAGHSGANVLTF

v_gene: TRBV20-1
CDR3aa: CSASGANYEQYF

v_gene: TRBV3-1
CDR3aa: CASSQDSGTNEQFF

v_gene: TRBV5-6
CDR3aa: CASSRIRGGSYEQYF

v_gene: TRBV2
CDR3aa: CASNYRDRGYEQYF

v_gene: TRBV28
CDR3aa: CASTQATGELFF

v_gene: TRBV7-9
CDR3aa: CASSLARTQELNPYKQYF

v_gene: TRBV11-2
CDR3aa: CASSKKREGGTDTQYF

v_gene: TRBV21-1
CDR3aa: CVSSKGDRGSPDTQYF

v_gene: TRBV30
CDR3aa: CAWSVQTYEQYF

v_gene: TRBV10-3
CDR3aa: CAISPGSEKLFF

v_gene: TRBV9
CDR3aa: CASSGFGGWEGMSYNEQFF

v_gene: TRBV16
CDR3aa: CASSQSSGYTF

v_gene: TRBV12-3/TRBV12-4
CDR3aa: CASSLLGRVQTDTQYF

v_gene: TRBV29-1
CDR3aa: CSVRRAQGPYGYTF

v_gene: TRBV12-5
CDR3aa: CASGSTGVASGMGREQYF

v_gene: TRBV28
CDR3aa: CASSSSQHGQPQHF

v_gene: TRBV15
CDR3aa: CATSTGGKNYGYTF

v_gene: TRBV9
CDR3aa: CASSGPRAGTSLPYTDTQYF

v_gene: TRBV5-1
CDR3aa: CASSPFSGQGASYEQYF

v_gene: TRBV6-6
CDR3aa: CASSWTGQPDNEQFF

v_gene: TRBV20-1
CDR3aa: CGLRVCEQYF

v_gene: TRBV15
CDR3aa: CATRAGTQYEQYF

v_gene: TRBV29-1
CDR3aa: CSVGAGRVGTQYF

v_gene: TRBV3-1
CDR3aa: CASSPRRTGAYEQYF

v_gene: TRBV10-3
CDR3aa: CAISDVGLAGVQEQFF

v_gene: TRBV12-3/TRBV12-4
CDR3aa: CASSLNQPQHF

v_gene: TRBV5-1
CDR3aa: CASRDSWAAGEAYNEQFF

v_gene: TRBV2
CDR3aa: CASAQGYEQYF

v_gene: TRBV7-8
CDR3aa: CASSPDRVINEQFF

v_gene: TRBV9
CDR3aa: CTSSVALTGEAFF

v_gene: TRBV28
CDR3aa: CASRSSGPTYEQYF

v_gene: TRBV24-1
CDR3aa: CATSDWVAVGTDTQYF

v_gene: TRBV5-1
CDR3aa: CASSPQGSGVQETQYF

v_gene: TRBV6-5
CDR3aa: CASSTQGKSSYEQYF

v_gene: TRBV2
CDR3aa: CASSDNGLTDQPQHF